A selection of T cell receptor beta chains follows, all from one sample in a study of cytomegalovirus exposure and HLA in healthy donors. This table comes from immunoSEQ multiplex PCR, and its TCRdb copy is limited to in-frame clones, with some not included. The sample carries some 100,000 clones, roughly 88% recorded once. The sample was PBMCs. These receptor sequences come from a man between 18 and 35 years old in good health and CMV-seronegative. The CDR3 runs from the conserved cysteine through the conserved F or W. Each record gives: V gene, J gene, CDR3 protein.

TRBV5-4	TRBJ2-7	CASSSWDRGYEQYF
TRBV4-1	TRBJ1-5	CASSPKIAAGPNQPQHF
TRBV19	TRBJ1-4	CASSPRDSTNGKLFF
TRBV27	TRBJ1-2	CATRWGTGARGYTF
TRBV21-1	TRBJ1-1	CASSKIPTGEDEAFF
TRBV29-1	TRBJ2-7	CSVRDSLEQYF
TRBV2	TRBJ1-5	CASRDGAGGQPQHF
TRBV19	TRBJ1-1	CASSMLGTTEAFF
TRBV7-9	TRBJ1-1	CASSFPDREDTEAFF
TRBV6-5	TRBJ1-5	CASSYSRAKGNQPQHF
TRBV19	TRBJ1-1	CASSIGRGSTEAFF
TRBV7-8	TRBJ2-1	CASSPPGGSLSNEQFF
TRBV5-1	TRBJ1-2	CASSPEGRANYGYTF
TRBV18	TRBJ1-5	CASSQGQGAGNQPQHF
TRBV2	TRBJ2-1	CASRTGLAGPNNEQFF
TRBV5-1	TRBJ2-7	CASSLWGQGISEQYF
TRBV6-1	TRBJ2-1	CASSSYFSNNEQFF
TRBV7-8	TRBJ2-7	CASSFWTGSSYEQYF
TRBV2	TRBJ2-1	CASSGPGLAGGPMYNEQFF
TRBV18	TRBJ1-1	CASSPVRQGGTGTEAFF
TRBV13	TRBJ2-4	CASSMGAGVGGDIQYF
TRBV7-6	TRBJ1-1	CASSLGGTGRITEAFF
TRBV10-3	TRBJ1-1	CASTTGKDGEAFF
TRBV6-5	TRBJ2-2	CASSSSSRGPGELFF
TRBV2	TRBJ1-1	CASSEQLNTEAFF
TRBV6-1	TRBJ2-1	CASSEIGDNNEQFF
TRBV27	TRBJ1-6	CASSLSPQYNSPLHF
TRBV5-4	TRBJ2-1	CASSFASGVYNEQFF
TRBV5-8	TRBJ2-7	CASNLVAGTWGEQYF
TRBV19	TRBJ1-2	CASSRQGYGYTF
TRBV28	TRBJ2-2	CASSPFTGSATGELFF
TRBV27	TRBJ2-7	CASSLSRVAYEQYF
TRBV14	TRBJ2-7	CASSQAGGLYEQYF
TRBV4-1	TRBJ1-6	CASSPATGARSPLHF
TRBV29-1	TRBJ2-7	CSVDDGREGQEQYF
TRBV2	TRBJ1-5	CASAGGLNQPQHF
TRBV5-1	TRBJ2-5	CASSDREETQYF
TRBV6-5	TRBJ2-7	CASSYGTSGYEQYF
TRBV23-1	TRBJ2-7	CASSQSAGYEQYF
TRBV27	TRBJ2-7	CASSLIQGYWSEQYF